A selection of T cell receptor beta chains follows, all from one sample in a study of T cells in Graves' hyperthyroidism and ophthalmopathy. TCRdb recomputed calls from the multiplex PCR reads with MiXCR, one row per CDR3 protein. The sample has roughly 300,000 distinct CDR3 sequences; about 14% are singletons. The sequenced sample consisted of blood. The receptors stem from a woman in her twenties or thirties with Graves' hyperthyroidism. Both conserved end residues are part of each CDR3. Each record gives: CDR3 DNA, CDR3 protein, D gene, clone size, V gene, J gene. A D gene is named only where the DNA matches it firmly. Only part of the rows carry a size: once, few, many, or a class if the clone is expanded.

DNA: TGCAGTGCTGCCGCCCCAGGGGGAGCTAACTATGGCTACACCTTC
CDR3: CSAAAPGGANYGYTF
D: TRBD1
size: many
V: TRBV20-1
J: TRBJ1-2

DNA: TGCGCCAGCAGCCAAGTTGTGCTGGCGGGAGGCCACGAGCAGTACTTC
CDR3: CASSQVVLAGGHEQYF
D: TRBD2
size: few
V: TRBV4-3
J: TRBJ2-7

DNA: TGTGCCAGCAGCTCCCTTCAGACAGTGTCCCGGTACTTC
CDR3: CASSSLQTVSRYF
D: .
size: .
V: TRBV11-2
J: TRBJ2-5

DNA: TGTGCCACCAGCAGAGTCTGGGTCAGGGGGTCCAATGAGCAGTTCTTC
CDR3: CATSRVWVRGSNEQFF
D: TRBD1
size: few
V: TRBV15
J: TRBJ2-1

DNA: TGTGCCATCAGTGAGTCGGCTAGCGGGACCTGCAATGAGCAGTTCTTC
CDR3: CAISESASGTCNEQFF
D: TRBD2
size: .
V: TRBV10-3
J: TRBJ2-1

DNA: TGTGCCAGCAGTCTAAGGACTAGCGGCACAGATACGCAGTATTTT
CDR3: CASSLRTSGTDTQYF
D: TRBD2
size: many
V: TRBV12-3/TRBV12-4
J: TRBJ2-3

DNA: TGTGCCACCAGTGAGTTAGCGGGAGGGCCAGAGACCCAGTACTTC
CDR3: CATSELAGGPETQYF
D: TRBD2
size: many
V: TRBV24-1
J: TRBJ2-5

DNA: TGCAGTGCGACGTTGCCCGGAAACACCATATATTTT
CDR3: CSATLPGNTIYF
D: .
size: .
V: TRBV20-1
J: TRBJ1-3

DNA: TGCAGTGCTAGAGAGCAGTTCGGTAGTCCCTACGAGCAGTACTTC
CDR3: CSAREQFGSPYEQYF
D: .
size: .
V: TRBV20-1
J: TRBJ2-7

DNA: TGTGCCAGCAGTCTCGCTCTAGCGGGAGTTGAGACCCAGTACTTC
CDR3: CASSLALAGVETQYF
D: TRBD2
size: many
V: TRBV2
J: TRBJ2-5

DNA: TGTGCCAGCAGCTCTCCCCGGGGGGGCAACGAGCAGTACTTC
CDR3: CASSSPRGGNEQYF
D: TRBD2
size: few
V: TRBV11-2
J: TRBJ2-7

DNA: TGTGCCTGGCAGCAGTCCCCGACCGATACGCAGTATTTT
CDR3: CAWQQSPTDTQYF
D: .
size: few
V: TRBV30
J: TRBJ2-3

DNA: TGTGCCAGCAGATCTATCGGGACAGAACCACTTTATGGCTACACCTTC
CDR3: CASRSIGTEPLYGYTF
D: TRBD1
size: .
V: TRBV27
J: TRBJ1-2

DNA: TGTGCCTGGGAGAAAGGAGCGGGCCACAATGAGCAGTTCTTC
CDR3: CAWEKGAGHNEQFF
D: .
size: many
V: TRBV30
J: TRBJ2-1

DNA: TGTGCCAGCAGTGCGGGGCGTTCCTACGAGCAGTACTTC
CDR3: CASSAGRSYEQYF
D: .
size: many
V: TRBV9
J: TRBJ2-7

DNA: TGTGCCAGCAGCTTAGAGCCGCCGGGACAGGGAAGATCCGGGGAGCTGTTTTTT
CDR3: CASSLEPPGQGRSGELFF
D: TRBD1
size: .
V: TRBV7-6
J: TRBJ2-2

DNA: TGCAGTGCTAGAGAGAGGAGGTCGAATCAGCCCCAGCATTTT
CDR3: CSARERRSNQPQHF
D: .
size: .
V: TRBV20-1
J: TRBJ1-5

DNA: TGTGCCTGGAGTCCCCCGGGACAGGCTACTCCAAGGTCACCCCTCCACTTT
CDR3: CAWSPPGQATPRSPLHF
D: TRBD1
size: .
V: TRBV30
J: TRBJ1-6

DNA: TGTGCCAGCAGTCTACAGGGCTACAGCACAGATACGCAGTATTTT
CDR3: CASSLQGYSTDTQYF
D: .
size: .
V: TRBV6-1
J: TRBJ2-3

DNA: TGTGCCAGCAGCCAAAGAGGTTTTAGTAGTCAGAACACTGAAGCTTTCTTT
CDR3: CASSQRGFSSQNTEAFF
D: .
size: .
V: TRBV3-1
J: TRBJ1-1

DNA: TGTGCCTGGAGTCCGTCCCACGGTGGCCTCTTTCCAGATACGCAGTATTTT
CDR3: CAWSPSHGGLFPDTQYF
D: .
size: .
V: TRBV30
J: TRBJ2-3

DNA: TGTGCCAGCTCACCACGGGGCTCATACAATGAGCAGTTCTTC
CDR3: CASSPRGSYNEQFF
D: .
size: few
V: TRBV18
J: TRBJ2-1

DNA: TGTGCCAGCACCCCCCCGGACAGGGTCACAGATACGCAGTATTTT
CDR3: CASTPPDRVTDTQYF
D: TRBD1
size: few
V: TRBV5-4
J: TRBJ2-3

DNA: TGTGCCAGCTCCGGGTCTTACTACGAGCAGTACTTC
CDR3: CASSGSYYEQYF
D: .
size: many
V: TRBV6-1
J: TRBJ2-7

DNA: TGTGCCAGCAGTTTATGGTCGGGGGCGTGGGACATTCAGTACTTC
CDR3: CASSLWSGAWDIQYF
D: .
size: many
V: TRBV28
J: TRBJ2-4

DNA: TGCAGTGCTAGCGAGGACTCCTACAATGAGCAGTTCTTC
CDR3: CSASEDSYNEQFF
D: .
size: few
V: TRBV20-1
J: TRBJ2-1

DNA: TGTGCCAGCTCCCCCGGACTGGGATACGAGCAGTACTTC
CDR3: CASSPGLGYEQYF
D: .
size: many
V: TRBV7-3
J: TRBJ2-7

DNA: TGCGCCAGCAGCTTGGAGGCGTATGGCTACACCTTC
CDR3: CASSLEAYGYTF
D: .
size: many
V: TRBV5-1
J: TRBJ1-2

DNA: TGTGCCAGTAGTATAACGACTCGCCGGAGCCCATTGAGCTCACCCCTCCACTTT
CDR3: CASSITTRRSPLSSPLHF
D: .
size: few
V: TRBV19
J: TRBJ1-6

DNA: TGCGCCAGCAGCCACCTAGCGGGTGCACCCAAGGGTGAGCAGTTCTTC
CDR3: CASSHLAGAPKGEQFF
D: TRBD2
size: .
V: TRBV4-1
J: TRBJ2-1

DNA: TGTGCCACCAGCAGAGATGGGATACTTATAGCCAAAAACATTCAGTACTTC
CDR3: CATSRDGILIAKNIQYF
D: .
size: .
V: TRBV15
J: TRBJ2-4

DNA: TGTGCCAGCTCACCACCGGCGTCGGGAGCGGTTGCCTACGAGCAGTACTTC
CDR3: CASSPPASGAVAYEQYF
D: .
size: few
V: TRBV18
J: TRBJ2-7

DNA: TGTGCCAGCAGCAAGTGGTCCTGGACCCAAGGAAGGGCTTTCTTT
CDR3: CASSKWSWTQGRAFF
D: .
size: many
V: TRBV5-5
J: TRBJ1-1

DNA: TGCAGTGCCATAGTGGGGGACAGGGGGTCCCACGAGCAGTACTTC
CDR3: CSAIVGDRGSHEQYF
D: TRBD1
size: many
V: TRBV20-1
J: TRBJ2-7

DNA: .
CDR3: CASIPGQPGSCFF
D: .
size: .
V: TRBV6-1
J: TRBJ2-2

DNA: TGTGCCAGCAGCCAAACAGCGGGAGGTCACGAGCAGTACTTC
CDR3: CASSQTAGGHEQYF
D: TRBD2
size: .
V: TRBV3-1
J: TRBJ2-7

DNA: TGTGCCAGCTCACCAACTAGCGGGTCGGGCAATGAGCAGTTCTTC
CDR3: CASSPTSGSGNEQFF
D: TRBD2
size: .
V: TRBV18
J: TRBJ2-1

DNA: TGTGCCAGCAGCTCAGCGGGAGGGCCACTCTACGAGCAGTACTTC
CDR3: CASSSAGGPLYEQYF
D: TRBD2
size: many
V: TRBV7-2
J: TRBJ2-7

DNA: TGCGCCAGCAGCCACGCGACAGATCAGCCCCAGCATTTT
CDR3: CASSHATDQPQHF
D: .
size: .
V: TRBV4-3
J: TRBJ1-5

DNA: TGTGCCAGCAGTTTATTTACGAGCTCCTACGAGCAGTACTTC
CDR3: CASSLFTSSYEQYF
D: .
size: many
V: TRBV27
J: TRBJ2-7

DNA: TGTGCCAGCAAATACCGACTAGCGCGTCAAGAGACCCAGTACTTC
CDR3: CASKYRLARQETQYF
D: TRBD2
size: .
V: TRBV28
J: TRBJ2-5

DNA: TGTGCCAGCAGCCGACAACCCCAGACAGGGGGCAACGAGCAGTACTTC
CDR3: CASSRQPQTGGNEQYF
D: TRBD1
size: few
V: TRBV7-2
J: TRBJ2-7

DNA: TGCAGCGTTACAAGCGGCTCCTACAATGAGCAGTTCTTC
CDR3: CSVTSGSYNEQFF
D: .
size: few
V: TRBV29-1
J: TRBJ2-1

DNA: TGTGCCAGCAGGGATGGGACTAGAAAGGTCAATGAGCAGTTCTTC
CDR3: CASRDGTRKVNEQFF
D: TRBD2
size: many
V: TRBV12-3/TRBV12-4
J: TRBJ2-1

DNA: TGTGCCAGCAGACACAGGCAAGGGCCTTACAATGAGCAGTTCTTC
CDR3: CASRHRQGPYNEQFF
D: .
size: many
V: TRBV7-9
J: TRBJ2-1

DNA: TGTGCCAGCAGCCCATTTTCTCAGCGGAAGGTGAACACCGGGGAGCTGTTTTTT
CDR3: CASSPFSQRKVNTGELFF
D: .
size: .
V: TRBV3-1
J: TRBJ2-2

DNA: TGCGCCAGCAGTCCGTCCTTATCCACCGGGGAGCTGTTTTTT
CDR3: CASSPSLSTGELFF
D: .
size: .
V: TRBV10-1
J: TRBJ2-2

DNA: TGTGCCAACTCTGACAGCCCGAACACTGAAGCTTTCTTT
CDR3: CANSDSPNTEAFF
D: .
size: once
V: TRBV7-9
J: TRBJ1-1

DNA: TGTGCCAGCAGCTTAGATTTTTCCCAAGAGACCCAGTACTTC
CDR3: CASSLDFSQETQYF
D: .
size: .
V: TRBV7-6
J: TRBJ2-5

DNA: TGTGCCAGCAGACAGGCAACTAATGAAAAACTGTTTTTT
CDR3: CASRQATNEKLFF
D: .
size: many
V: TRBV6-1
J: TRBJ1-4

DNA: TGTGCCAGCAGCTATCGACTAGCGGGAGCCCGGAACACCTACGAGCGGTACTTC
CDR3: CASSYRLAGARNTYERYF
D: TRBD2
size: few
V: TRBV28
J: TRBJ2-7

DNA: TGTGCCAGCAGCCAGGGGCTTATTACTGAAGCTTTCTTT
CDR3: CASSQGLITEAFF
D: .
size: many
V: TRBV11-2
J: TRBJ1-1

DNA: TGTGCCAGCAGACTAGCGGGCACCACCGGGGAGCTGTTTTTT
CDR3: CASRLAGTTGELFF
D: TRBD2
size: many
V: TRBV12-3/TRBV12-4
J: TRBJ2-2

DNA: TGTGCCAGCAGCTTACCCAGGGGAGGGGCCACCCAAGAGACCCAGTACTTC
CDR3: CASSLPRGGATQETQYF
D: .
size: .
V: TRBV11-2
J: TRBJ2-5

DNA: TGTGCCAGCAGCCAGAACGTCCTCACTGAAGCTTTCTTT
CDR3: CASSQNVLTEAFF
D: .
size: few
V: TRBV14
J: TRBJ1-1

DNA: TGTGCCAGCAGGGCCACCGGGACCTACAATGAGCAGTTCTTC
CDR3: CASRATGTYNEQFF
D: .
size: many
V: TRBV28
J: TRBJ2-1

DNA: TGTGCCAGTAGTAATTCCCAAAATCAGCCCCAGCATTTT
CDR3: CASSNSQNQPQHF
D: .
size: few
V: TRBV19
J: TRBJ1-5

DNA: TGTGCCAGCAGCACACCCGAGGGAAACACCGGGGAGCTGTTTTTT
CDR3: CASSTPEGNTGELFF
D: .
size: many
V: TRBV27
J: TRBJ2-2